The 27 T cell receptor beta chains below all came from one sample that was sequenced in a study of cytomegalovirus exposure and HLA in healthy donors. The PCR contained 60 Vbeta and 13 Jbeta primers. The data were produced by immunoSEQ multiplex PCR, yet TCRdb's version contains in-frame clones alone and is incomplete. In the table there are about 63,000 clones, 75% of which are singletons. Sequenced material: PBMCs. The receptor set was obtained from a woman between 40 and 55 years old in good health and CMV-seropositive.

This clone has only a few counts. CDR3 sequence reads: CASSVGSGHSPLHF. The CDR3 DNA follows: TGTGCCAGCAGCGTAGGATCAGGGCATTCACCCCTCCACTTT. The rearrangement joins TRBV9 to TRBJ1-6; tentative D call: TRBD1 (5 bases). V shed 0 bases and J shed 8 bases, with 9 bases lying between them. This CDR3 is 14 amino acids long. Germline V lookup: CDR1 SGDLS, CDR2 YYNGEE.

The CDR3, as DNA: TGTGCCAGCAGTCCCCAGACAGGGTCACAGCCCCAGCATTTT. Protein sequence: CASSPQTGSQPQHF. The rearrangement uses TRBV6-5 and TRBJ1-5; 7 positions match TRBD1. The CDR3 loop spans 14 amino acids. Germline V gene data show CDR1 as MNHEY and CDR2 as SVGAGI. V shed 5 bases, J shed 7 bases, and the junction held 8 bases outside the gene matches.

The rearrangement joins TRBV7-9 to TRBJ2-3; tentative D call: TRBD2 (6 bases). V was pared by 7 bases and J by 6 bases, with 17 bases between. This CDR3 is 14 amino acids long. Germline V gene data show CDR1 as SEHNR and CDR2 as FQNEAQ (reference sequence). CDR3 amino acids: CASTPGGARDTQYF. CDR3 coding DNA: TGTGCCAGCACCCCGGGCGGGGCGAGGGATACGCAGTATTTT.

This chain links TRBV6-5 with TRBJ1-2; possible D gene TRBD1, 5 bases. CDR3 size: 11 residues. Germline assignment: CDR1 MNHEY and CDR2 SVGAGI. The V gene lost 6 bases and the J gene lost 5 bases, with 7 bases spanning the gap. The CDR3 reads CASSQGYGYTF. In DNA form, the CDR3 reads TGTGCCAGCAGCCAGGGTTATGGCTACACCTTC.

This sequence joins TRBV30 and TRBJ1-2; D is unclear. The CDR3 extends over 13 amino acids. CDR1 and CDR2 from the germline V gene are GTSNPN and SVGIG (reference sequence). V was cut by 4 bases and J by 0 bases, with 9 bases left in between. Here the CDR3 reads CAWTERANYGYTF. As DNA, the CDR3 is TGTGCCTGGACCGAGAGGGCTAACTATGGCTACACCTTC.

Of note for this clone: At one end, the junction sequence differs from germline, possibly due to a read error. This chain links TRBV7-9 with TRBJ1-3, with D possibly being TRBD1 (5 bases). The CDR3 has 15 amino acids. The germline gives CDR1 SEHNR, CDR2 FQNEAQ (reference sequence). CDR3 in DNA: TGTTCCAGCAGGTCTACAGGATTCTCTGGAAACACCATATATTTT. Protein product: CSSRSTGFSGNTIYF.

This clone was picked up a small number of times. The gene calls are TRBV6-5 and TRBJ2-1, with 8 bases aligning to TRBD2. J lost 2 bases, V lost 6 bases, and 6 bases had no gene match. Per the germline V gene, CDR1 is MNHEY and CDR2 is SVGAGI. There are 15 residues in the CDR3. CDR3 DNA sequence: TGTGCCAGCAGATACGCGGGGGGTGCCTACAATGAGCAGTTCTTC. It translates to CASRYAGGAYNEQFF.

In DNA, the CDR3 is TGTGCCAGTGGGACAGTCCAAAATGAAAAACTGTTTTTT. This encodes CASGTVQNEKLFF. The V gene is TRBV19, the J gene TRBJ1-4; 7 bases align to TRBD1. The CDR3 contains 13 residues. Germline V gives CDR1 LNHDA, CDR2 SQIVND (reference sequence). V lost 8 bases, J lost 5 bases, and 5 bases stayed unmatched.

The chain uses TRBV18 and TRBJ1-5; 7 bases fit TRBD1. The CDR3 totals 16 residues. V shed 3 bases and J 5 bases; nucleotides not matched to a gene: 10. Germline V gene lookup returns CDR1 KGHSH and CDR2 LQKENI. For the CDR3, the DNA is TGTGCCAGCTCACCCCAGGAGACAGGGCTTTATCAGCCCCAGCATTTT. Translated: CASSPQETGLYQPQHF.

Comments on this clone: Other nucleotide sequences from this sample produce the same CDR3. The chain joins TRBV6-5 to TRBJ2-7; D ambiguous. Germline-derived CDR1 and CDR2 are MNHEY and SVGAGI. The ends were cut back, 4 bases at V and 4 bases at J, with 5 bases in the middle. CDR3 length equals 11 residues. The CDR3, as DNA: TGTGCCAGCAGTTCAACATACGAGCAGTACTTC. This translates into CASSSTYEQYF.

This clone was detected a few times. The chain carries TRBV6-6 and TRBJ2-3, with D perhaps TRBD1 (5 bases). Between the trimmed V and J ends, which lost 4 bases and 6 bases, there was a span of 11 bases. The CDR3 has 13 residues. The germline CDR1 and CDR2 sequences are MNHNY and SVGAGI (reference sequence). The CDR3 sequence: CASSSDMADTQYF. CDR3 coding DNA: TGTGCCAGCAGTTCGGACATGGCCGATACGCAGTATTTT.

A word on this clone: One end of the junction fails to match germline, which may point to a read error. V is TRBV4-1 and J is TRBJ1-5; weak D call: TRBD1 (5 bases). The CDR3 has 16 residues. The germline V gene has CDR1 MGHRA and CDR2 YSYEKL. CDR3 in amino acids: CASSTTMTESNRPQHF. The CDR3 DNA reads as TGCGCCAGCAGCACAACCATGACAGAATCTAATCGGCCCCAGCATTTT.

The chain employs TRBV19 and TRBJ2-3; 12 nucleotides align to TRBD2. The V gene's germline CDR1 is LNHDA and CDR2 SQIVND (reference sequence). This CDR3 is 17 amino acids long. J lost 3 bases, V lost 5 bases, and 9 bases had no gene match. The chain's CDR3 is CASSSPTSGGWTDTQYF. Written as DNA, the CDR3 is TGTGCCAGTAGTTCCCCTACTAGCGGGGGGTGGACAGATACGCAGTATTTT.

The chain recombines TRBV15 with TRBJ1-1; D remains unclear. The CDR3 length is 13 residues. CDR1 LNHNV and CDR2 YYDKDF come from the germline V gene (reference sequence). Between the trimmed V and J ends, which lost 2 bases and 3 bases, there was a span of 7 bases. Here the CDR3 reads CATSRQDYTEAFF. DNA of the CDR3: TGTGCCACCAGCAGACAGGATTACACTGAAGCTTTCTTT. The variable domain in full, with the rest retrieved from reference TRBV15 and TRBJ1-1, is DAMVIQNPRYQVTQFGKPVTLSCSQTLNHNVMYWYQQKSSQAPKLLFHYYDKDFNNEADTPDNFQSRRPNTSFCFLDIRSPGLGDTAMYLCATSRQDYTEAFFGQGTRLTVV.

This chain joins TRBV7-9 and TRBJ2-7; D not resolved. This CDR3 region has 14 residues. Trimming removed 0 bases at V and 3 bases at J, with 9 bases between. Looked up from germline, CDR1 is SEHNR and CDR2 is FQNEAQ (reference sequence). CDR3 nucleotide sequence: TGTGCCAGCAGCTTAGCTGGCCAGTTCTACGAGCAGTACTTC. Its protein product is CASSLAGQFYEQYF.

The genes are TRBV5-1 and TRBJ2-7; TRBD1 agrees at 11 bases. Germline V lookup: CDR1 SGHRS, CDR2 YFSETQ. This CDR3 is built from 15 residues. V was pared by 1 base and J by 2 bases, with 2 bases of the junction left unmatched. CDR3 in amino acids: CASSLRGQGAYEQYF. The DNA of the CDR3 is TGCGCCAGCAGCTTGCGGGGACAGGGGGCCTACGAGCAGTACTTC.

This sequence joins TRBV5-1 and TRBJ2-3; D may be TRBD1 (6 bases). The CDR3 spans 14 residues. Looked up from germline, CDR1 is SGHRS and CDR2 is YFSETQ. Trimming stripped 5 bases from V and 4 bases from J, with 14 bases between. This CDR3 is CASRPDSGPDTQYF. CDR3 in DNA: TGCGCCAGCAGACCGGACAGTGGCCCAGATACGCAGTATTTT.

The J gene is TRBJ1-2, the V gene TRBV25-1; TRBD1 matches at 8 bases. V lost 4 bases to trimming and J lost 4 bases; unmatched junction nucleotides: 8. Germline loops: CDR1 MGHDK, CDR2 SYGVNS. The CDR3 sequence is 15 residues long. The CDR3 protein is CASSVGTGRTYGYTF. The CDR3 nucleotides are TGTGCCAGCAGTGTGGGGACAGGCCGAACCTATGGCTACACCTTC.

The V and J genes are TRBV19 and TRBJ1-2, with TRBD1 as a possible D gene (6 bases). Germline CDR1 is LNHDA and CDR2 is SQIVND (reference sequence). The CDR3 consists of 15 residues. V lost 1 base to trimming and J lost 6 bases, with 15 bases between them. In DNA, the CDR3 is TGTGCCAGTAGTATAGTAGGGGGACACACAAATGGCTACACCTTC. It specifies CASSIVGGHTNGYTF. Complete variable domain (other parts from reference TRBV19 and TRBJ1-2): DGGITQSPKYLFRKEGQNVTLSCEQNLNHDAMYWYRQDPGQGLRLIYYSQIVNDFQKGDIAEGYSVSREKKESFPLTVTSAQKNPTAFYLCASSIVGGHTNGYTFGSGTRLTVV.

The CDR3, as DNA: TGTGCCAGCAGCCTGGGACAGGGGGCTGAGGGCTACACCTTC. Its protein product is CASSLGQGAEGYTF. The chain uses TRBV7-2 and TRBJ1-2; TRBD1 aligns across 12 bases. V shed 5 bases, J shed 8 bases, and the junction held 6 bases outside the gene matches. The CDR3 runs 14 residues. CDR1 is SGHTA, CDR2 FQGNSA, per germline.

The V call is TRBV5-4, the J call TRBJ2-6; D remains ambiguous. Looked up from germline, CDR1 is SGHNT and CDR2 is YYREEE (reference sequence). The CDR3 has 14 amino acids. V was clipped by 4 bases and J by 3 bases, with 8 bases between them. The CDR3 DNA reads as TGTGCCAGCAGCCCAGGTGGTGGGGCCAACGTCCTGACTTTC. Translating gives CASSPGGGANVLTF.

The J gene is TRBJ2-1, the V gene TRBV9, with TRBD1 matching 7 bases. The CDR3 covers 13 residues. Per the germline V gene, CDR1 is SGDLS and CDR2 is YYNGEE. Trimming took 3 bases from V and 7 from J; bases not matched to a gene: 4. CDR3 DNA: TGTGCCAGCAGCGCCACAGGGGCAAATGAGCAGTTCTTC. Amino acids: CASSATGANEQFF.

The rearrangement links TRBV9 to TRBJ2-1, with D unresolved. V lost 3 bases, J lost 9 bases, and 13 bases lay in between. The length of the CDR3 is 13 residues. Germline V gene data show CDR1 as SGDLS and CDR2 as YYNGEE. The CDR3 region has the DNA TGTGCCAGCAGCGACCGTATAACGAGTGAGCAGTTCTTC. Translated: CASSDRITSEQFF.

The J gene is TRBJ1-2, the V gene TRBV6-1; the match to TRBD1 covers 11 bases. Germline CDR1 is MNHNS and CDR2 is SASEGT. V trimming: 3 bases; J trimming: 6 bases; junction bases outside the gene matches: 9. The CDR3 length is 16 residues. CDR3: CASSEFLDRGRNGYTF. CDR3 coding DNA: TGTGCCAGCAGTGAGTTCTTGGACAGGGGGCGTAATGGCTACACCTTC.

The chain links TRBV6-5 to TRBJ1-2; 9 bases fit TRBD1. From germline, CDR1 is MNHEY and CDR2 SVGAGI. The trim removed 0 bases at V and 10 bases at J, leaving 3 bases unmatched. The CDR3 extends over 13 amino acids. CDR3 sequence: CASSYSGTGTYTF. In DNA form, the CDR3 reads TGTGCCAGCAGTTACTCCGGGACAGGGACCTACACCTTC.

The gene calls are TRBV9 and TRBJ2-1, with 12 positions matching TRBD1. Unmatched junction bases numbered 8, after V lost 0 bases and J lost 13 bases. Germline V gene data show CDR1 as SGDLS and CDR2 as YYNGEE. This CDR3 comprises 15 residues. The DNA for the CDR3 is TGTGCCAGCAGCGTAGCCGGGACAGGGGGCACACAACAGTTCTTC. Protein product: CASSVAGTGGTQQFF.

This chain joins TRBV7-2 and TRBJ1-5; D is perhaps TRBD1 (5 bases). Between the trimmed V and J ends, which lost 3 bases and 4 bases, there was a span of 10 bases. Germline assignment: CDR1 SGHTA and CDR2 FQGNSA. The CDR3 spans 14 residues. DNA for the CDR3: TGTGCCAGCAGCTTGGGGGGGACGAATCAGCCCCAGCATTTT. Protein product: CASSLGGTNQPQHF.